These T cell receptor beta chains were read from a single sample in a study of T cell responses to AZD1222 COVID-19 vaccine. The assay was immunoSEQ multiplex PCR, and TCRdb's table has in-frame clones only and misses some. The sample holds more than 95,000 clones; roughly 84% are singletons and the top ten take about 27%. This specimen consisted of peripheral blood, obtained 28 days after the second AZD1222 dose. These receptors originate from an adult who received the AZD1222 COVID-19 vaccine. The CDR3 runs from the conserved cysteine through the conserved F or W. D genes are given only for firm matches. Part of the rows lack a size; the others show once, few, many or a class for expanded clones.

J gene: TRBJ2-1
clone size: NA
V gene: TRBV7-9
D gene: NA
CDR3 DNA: TGTGCCAGCAGCCTGGACCCTCTCTACCGCAATGAGCAGTTCTTC
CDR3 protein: CASSLDPLYRNEQFF

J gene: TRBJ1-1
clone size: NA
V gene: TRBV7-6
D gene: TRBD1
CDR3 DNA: TGTGCCAGCATCCTGGGACAGGCCCGAGGGAACACTGAAGCTTTCTTT
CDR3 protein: CASILGQARGNTEAFF

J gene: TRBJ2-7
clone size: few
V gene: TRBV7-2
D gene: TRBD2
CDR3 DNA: TGTGCCAGCAGCGCACCCGGGGGGGCCGGAAACGAGCAGTACTTC
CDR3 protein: CASSAPGGAGNEQYF

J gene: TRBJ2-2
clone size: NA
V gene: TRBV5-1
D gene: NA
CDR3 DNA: TGCGCCAGCAGCTTGGTTGGCAGGGGAAACACCGGGGAGCTGTTTTTT
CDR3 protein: CASSLVGRGNTGELFF

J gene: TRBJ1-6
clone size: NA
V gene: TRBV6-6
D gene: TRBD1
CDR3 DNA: TGTGCCAGCAGGACTCCAGGACAGGGTAGTTCACCCCTCCACTTT
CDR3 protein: CASRTPGQGSSPLHF

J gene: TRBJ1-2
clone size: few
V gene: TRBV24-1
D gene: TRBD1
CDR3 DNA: TGTGCCACCAGTGATCGACAGGGGGTAGGCTATGGCTACACCTTC
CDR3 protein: CATSDRQGVGYGYTF

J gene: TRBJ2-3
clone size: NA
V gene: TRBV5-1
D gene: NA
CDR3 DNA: TGCGCCAGCAGCTTGGGAGCCTTCGGGGGCCCAGATACGCAGTATTTT
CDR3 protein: CASSLGAFGGPDTQYF

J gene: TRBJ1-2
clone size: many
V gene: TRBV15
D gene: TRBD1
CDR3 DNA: TGTGCCACCAGTCGGGACAGGGAGGACTATGGCTACACCTTC
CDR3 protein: CATSRDREDYGYTF

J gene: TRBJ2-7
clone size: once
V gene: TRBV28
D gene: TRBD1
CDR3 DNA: TGTGCCAGCAGTTCCTTATCAGGACAGGGACACGAGCAGTACTTC
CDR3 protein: CASSSLSGQGHEQYF

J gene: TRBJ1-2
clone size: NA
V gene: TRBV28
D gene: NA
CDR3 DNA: TGTGCCAGCAGCCTCCTTGGGGGGAACTATGGCTACACCTTC
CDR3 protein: CASSLLGGNYGYTF

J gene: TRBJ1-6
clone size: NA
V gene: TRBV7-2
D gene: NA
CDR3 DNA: TGTGCCAGCAGCGCCCTTTTAGCTGCCAATTCACCCCTCCACTTT
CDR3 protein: CASSALLAANSPLHF

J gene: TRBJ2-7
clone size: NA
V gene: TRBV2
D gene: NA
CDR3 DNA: TGTGCCAGCGGCGGGGACAGCTCCTACGAGCAGTACTTC
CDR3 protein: CASGGDSSYEQYF

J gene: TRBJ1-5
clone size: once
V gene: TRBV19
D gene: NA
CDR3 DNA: TGTGCCAGTAGTACAGGGGTAAATCAGCCCCAGCATTTT
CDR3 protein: CASSTGVNQPQHF

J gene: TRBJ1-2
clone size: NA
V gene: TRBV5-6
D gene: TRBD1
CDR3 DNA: TGTGCCAGCAGTCGGACAGGGTACTATGGCTACACCTTC
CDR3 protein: CASSRTGYYGYTF

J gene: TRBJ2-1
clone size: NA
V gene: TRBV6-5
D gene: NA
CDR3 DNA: TGTGCCAGCACTAAAGGGGTCTACAATGAGCAGTTCTTC
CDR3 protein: CASTKGVYNEQFF

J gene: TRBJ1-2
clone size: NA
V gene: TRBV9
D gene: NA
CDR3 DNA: TGTGCCAGCAGCGCCCAAGGACAAGAGGGCTACTATGGCTACACCTTC
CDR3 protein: CASSAQGQEGYYGYTF

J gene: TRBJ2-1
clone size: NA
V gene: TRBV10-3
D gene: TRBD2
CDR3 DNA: TGTGCCATCAGTGAGACAAAACTAGCGGGAGAGCAGTTCTTC
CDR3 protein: CAISETKLAGEQFF

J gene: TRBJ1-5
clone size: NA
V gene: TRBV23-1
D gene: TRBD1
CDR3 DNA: TGCGCCAGCAGTCATGTCGGGGACGGACAGGGAAAACAGCCCCAGCATTTT
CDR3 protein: CASSHVGDGQGKQPQHF

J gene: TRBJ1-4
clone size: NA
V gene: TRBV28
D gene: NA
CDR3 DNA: TGTGCCAGCAGCCCGACAGGAGCCGCAACTAATGAAAAACTGTTTTTT
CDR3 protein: CASSPTGAATNEKLFF

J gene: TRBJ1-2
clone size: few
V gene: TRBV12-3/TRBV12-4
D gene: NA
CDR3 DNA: TGTGCCAGCGGTAGGGGGGCCCAGGATGGCTACACCTTC
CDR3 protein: CASGRGAQDGYTF

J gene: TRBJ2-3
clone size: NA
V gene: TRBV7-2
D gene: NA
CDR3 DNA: TGTGCCAGCACGGTTTCAGATACGCAGTATTTT
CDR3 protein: CASTVSDTQYF

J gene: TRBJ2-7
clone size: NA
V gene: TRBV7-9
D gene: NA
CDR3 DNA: TGTGCCAGCAGCCCCACAGGATTATGGAACTACGAGCAGTACTTC
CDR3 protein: CASSPTGLWNYEQYF

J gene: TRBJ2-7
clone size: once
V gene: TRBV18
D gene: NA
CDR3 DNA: TGTGCCAGCTCACCACGGCAGACTAGCTCCTACGAGCAGTACTTC
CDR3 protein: CASSPRQTSSYEQYF

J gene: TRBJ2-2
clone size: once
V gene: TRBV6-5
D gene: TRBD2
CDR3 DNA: TGTGCCAGCAGTTTAGCGGGGATAGGCACCGGGGAGCTGTTTTTT
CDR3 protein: CASSLAGIGTGELFF

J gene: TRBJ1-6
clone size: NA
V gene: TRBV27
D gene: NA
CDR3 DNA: TGTGCCAGCAGTTTCGAAGTTTTGAGGGGTTATAATTCACCCCTCCACTTT
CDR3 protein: CASSFEVLRGYNSPLHF